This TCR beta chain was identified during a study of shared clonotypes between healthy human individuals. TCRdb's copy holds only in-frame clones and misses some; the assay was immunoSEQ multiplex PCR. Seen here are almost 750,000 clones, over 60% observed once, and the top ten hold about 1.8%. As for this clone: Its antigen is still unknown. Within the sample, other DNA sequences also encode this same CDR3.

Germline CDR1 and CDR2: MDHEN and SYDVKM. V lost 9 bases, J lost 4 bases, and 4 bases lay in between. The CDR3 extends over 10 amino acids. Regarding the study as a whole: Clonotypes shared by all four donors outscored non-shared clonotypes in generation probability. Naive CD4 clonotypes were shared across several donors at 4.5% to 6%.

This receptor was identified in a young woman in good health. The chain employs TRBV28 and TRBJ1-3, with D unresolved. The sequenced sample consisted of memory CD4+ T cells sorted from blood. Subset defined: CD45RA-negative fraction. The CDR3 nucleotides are TGTGCCAGTAGGGGAAACACCATATATTTT. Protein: CASRGNTIYF.